Listed below are T cell receptor beta chains from one sample, sequenced in a study of cytomegalovirus exposure and HLA in healthy donors. Only in-frame clones appear in the TCRdb table, and some are missing; sequencing was by immunoSEQ multiplex PCR. The sample records about 300,000 clones, roughly 88% being singletons. Sequenced sample: PBMCs. The receptors derive from a woman younger than 30 in good health and CMV-seronegative. The CDR3 runs from the conserved cysteine through the conserved F or W.

v_call cdr3_aa
TRBV7-2 CASSPLGGLGANVLTF
TRBV7-8 CASSQELAGVSNEQFF
TRBV29-1 CSVAPDSSSNEKLFF
TRBV5-1 CASSPTAGGTDTQYF
TRBV7-9 CASSLDSGLQETQYF
TRBV6-1 CASSVDSLLNQPQHF
TRBV4-3 CASSQEQGSRTDTQYF
TRBV5-6 CASSLGTGAYEQYF
TRBV4-3 CASSQALGETQYF
TRBV11-2 CASSLGRVTGELFF
TRBV27 CASRPHGRSNQPQHF
TRBV11-2 CASSLAETGGAYSYEQYF
TRBV7-9 CASSLAGSYNEQFF
TRBV4-1 CASSQGELSGTSVSYEQYF
TRBV5-4 CASSPGGLAGRHEQFF
TRBV5-1 CASSLAESSGRSLNEQFF
TRBV14 CASSQGPYPQGTDTQYF
TRBV20-1 CSARAAQQAFF
TRBV9 CASSVRSQGGGEQFF
TRBV5-6 CASSLFSRPTSYSPLHF
TRBV5-4 CASSSAGGRGYEQYF
TRBV10-3 CAISPSSFRNEQFF
TRBV6-5 CASSAGRWAFF
TRBV28 CASSFGQVPTF
TRBV28 CASSDNGQGGQPQHF
TRBV6-1 CASSEDPLAGVTDTQYF
TRBV4-1 CASSQISTGDYGYTF
TRBV4-1 CASSRTGGKYSTDTQYF
TRBV27 CASSSAYEQYF
TRBV2 CASSLAGGGYEQYF
TRBV7-8 CASSSGTSGVTDTQYF
TRBV18 CASSPRQGDTGELFF
TRBV6-1 CASSELAGVGELFF
TRBV5-1 CASSLGRAAGADYNEQFF
TRBV7-9 CASSLAYNEQFF
TRBV14 CASSTRGVEKLFF
TRBV5-4 CASSTTSGNSNEQFF
TRBV28 CASSLGLPGEQYF